This TCR beta chain emerged from a study of tumor-infiltrating lymphocytes in localized non-small cell lung cancer. Study-wide context: From each patient, both tumor and uninvolved lung, non-adjacent to tumor, were sampled.

As concerns this clone: Its antigen remains unknown.

TCRdb's table, derived via immunoSEQ multiplex PCR, lists solely in-frame clones and lacks some. The sample shows tens of thousands of clones, around 70% of them seen only once. V lost 3 bases to trimming and J lost 7 bases, with 17 bases between them. Germline CDR1 is MDHEN and CDR2 is SYDVKM. This CDR3 region has 15 residues. Overall study findings and caveats: Tumor T-cell fraction from TCR sequencing was not associated with recurrence-free survival (p = 0.61). Technical variation could not be separated from intratumor heterogeneity here. Compared with uninvolved lung, tumors showed higher T cell infiltration by TCRbeta sequencing.

The origin of this receptor is a human donor with non-small cell lung cancer. Sample: lung tumor tissue. The V call is TRBV28, the J call TRBJ2-3; D possibly corresponds to TRBD1 (5 bases). The CDR3 here is CASSFLTVRTNTQYF. The CDR3 nucleotides read TGTGCCAGCAGTTTTTTGACGGTGAGGACAAATACGCAGTATTTT. The complete variable domain, with remaining parts taken from reference TRBV28 and TRBJ2-3, reads DVKVTQSSRYLVKRTGEKVFLECVQDMDHENMFWYRQDPGLGLRLIYFSYDVKMKEKGDIPEGYSVSREKKERFSLILESASTNQTSMYLCASSFLTVRTNTQYFGPGTRLTVL.